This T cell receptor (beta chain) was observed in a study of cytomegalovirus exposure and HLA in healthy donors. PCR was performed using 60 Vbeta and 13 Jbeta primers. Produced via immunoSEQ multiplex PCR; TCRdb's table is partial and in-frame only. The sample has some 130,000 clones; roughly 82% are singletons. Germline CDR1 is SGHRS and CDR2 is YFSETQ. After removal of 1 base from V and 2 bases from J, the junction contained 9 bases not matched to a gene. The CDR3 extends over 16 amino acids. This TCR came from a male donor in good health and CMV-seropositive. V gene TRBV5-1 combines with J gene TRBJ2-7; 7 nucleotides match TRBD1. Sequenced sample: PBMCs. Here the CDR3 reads CASSLPTDRFTYEQYF. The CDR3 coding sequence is TGCGCCAGCAGCTTGCCTACGGACAGGTTTACCTACGAGCAGTACTTC.